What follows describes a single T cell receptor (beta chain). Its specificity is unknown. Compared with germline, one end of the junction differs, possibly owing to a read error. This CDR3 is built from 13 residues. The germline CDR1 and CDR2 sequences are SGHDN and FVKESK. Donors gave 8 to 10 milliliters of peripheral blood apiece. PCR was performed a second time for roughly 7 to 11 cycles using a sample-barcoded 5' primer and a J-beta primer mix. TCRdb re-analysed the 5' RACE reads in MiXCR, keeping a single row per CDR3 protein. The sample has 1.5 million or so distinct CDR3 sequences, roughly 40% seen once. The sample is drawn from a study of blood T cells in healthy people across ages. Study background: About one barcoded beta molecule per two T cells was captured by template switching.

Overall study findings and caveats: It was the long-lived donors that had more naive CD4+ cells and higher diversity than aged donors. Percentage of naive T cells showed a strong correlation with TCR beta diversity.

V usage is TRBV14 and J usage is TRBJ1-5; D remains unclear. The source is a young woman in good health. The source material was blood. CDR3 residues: CASSQDLNQPRHF. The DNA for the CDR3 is TGTGCCAGCAGCCAGGACCTGAATCAGCCCCGGCATTTT.